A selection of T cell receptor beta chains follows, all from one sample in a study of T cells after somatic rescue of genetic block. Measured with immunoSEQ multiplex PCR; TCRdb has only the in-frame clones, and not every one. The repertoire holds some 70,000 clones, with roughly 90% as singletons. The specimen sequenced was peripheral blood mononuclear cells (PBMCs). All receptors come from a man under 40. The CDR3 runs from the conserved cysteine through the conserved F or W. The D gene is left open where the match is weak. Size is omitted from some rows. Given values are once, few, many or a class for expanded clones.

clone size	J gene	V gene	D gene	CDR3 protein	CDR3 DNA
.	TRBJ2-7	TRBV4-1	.	CASSPRLAGPPSDLYEQYF	TGCGCCAGCAGCCCAAGACTGGCAGGGCCCCCCTCTGATCTCTACGAGCAGTACTTC
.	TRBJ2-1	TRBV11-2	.	CASSLGASLSSYNEQFF	TGTGCCAGCAGCTTAGGAGCTAGTTTGAGCTCCTACAATGAGCAGTTCTTC
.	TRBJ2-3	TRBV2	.	CASSVSKPRTDTQYF	TGTGCCAGCAGTGTGAGCAAGCCCCGCACAGATACGCAGTATTTT
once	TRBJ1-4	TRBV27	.	CASSFSGWGNEKLFF	TGTGCCAGCAGTTTCTCAGGTTGGGGAAATGAAAAACTGTTTTTT
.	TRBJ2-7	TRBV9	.	CASSVDGYEQYF	TGTGCCAGCAGCGTAGACGGCTACGAGCAGTACTTC
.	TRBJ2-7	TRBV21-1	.	CASSKDKGYEQYF	TGTGCCAGCAGCAAAGATAAGGGGTACGAGCAGTACTTC
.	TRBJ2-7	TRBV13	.	CASSTLPGAGMGEQYF	TGTGCCAGCAGCACACTACCGGGGGCCGGGATGGGCGAGCAGTACTTC
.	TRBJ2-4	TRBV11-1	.	CASSQGANIQYF	TGTGCCAGCAGCCAAGGGGCAAACATTCAGTACTTC
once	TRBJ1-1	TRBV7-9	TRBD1	CAAPATGGSIMNTEAFF	TGTGCCGCACCAGCGACAGGGGGGTCCATCATGAACACTGAAGCTTTCTTT
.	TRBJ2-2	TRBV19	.	CASSIDGLKNTGELFF	TGTGCCAGTAGTATAGATGGGCTAAAGAACACCGGGGAGCTGTTTTTT
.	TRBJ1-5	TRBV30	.	CAWSRGGPTDRQPQHF	TGTGCCTGGAGTCGCGGGGGACCAACGGACCGCCAGCCCCAGCATTTT
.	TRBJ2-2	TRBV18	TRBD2	CASSPPFTSANPNTGELFF	TGTGCCAGCTCACCACCGTTCACTAGCGCAAACCCGAACACCGGGGAGCTGTTTTTT